This T cell receptor (beta chain) was profiled in a study of T-cell memory formation after mild COVID-19. V was trimmed by 3 bases and J by 4 bases, leaving 10 bases between them. The CDR3 consists of 13 residues. Germline V CDR1 and CDR2: DFQATT, SNEGSKA (reference sequence). Findings and limits, study-wide: Contracting CD4+ clones lay largely in CM and EM, with CD8+ ones residing in EMRA.

This clonotype was detected only a few times. The antigen is undetermined. TCRdb ran MiXCR on the 5' RACE reads and lists one entry per CDR3 protein. Among about 270,000 distinct CDR3 sequences, 15% to 20% were seen once, and the ten largest hold under 30%. Sequencing was carried out using PBMCs or a T cell subset sorted from them (not recorded which). This chain connects TRBV20-1 to TRBJ1-3; D unresolved. The sequence was collected from a man younger than 35 who had mild COVID-19 (a few samples of this study predate the infection). Cell type and time point are not known. The CDR3 nucleotides read TGCAGTGCTAGGCACCAGTACGGAAACACCATATATTTT. This sequence encodes CSARHQYGNTIYF.